A selection of T cell receptor beta chains follows, all from one sample in a study of early T cells in non-severe SARS-CoV-2 infection. TCRdb analysed the 5' RACE reads with MiXCR anew, one entry per CDR3 protein. This table holds roughly 34,000 distinct CDR3 sequences, 5.5% to 8% found once. Sample: whole blood, taken at baseline. Source of these receptors: an adult who was a healthcare worker with PCR-confirmed SARS-CoV-2 infection or an uninfected control (not recorded which). The CDR3 runs from the conserved cysteine through the conserved F or W. Rows give clone size only sometimes, using once, few, many, or a class for an expanded clone.

v_call clone_size cdr3_aa
TRBV7-3 many CASSLTYRTEAFF
TRBV28 few CASSFGSQEKLFF
TRBV5-1 . CASSLNDETQYF
TRBV28 few CASRDGGPNQPQHF
TRBV10-3 many CAISEARLSYNEQFF
TRBV27 . CASSPGLAGPLSYEQYF
TRBV5-6 many CASSPSPSRNTEAFF
TRBV6-6 few CASSYSTTGGSYEQYF
TRBV7-6 . CASSSNSGRASGELFF
TRBV4-1 many CASSQGHGSSGANVLTF
TRBV12-3/TRBV12-4 few CASSHTSGTRTGELFF
TRBV5-1 many CASSFHSAYNSPLHF
TRBV20-1 many CSAARLATREQYF
TRBV7-2 many CASSAGQNTEAFF
TRBV25-1 many CASSDYSGHTDTQYF
TRBV7-9 . CASTQWLRTGELFF
TRBV20-1 . CSASFVEGKGYNEQFF
TRBV6-2/TRBV6-3 many CASSSLSRPGNTIYF
TRBV7-6 . CASSLAGLRASYGYTF
TRBV18 few CASSENRGPGNTIYF
TRBV2 few CASSDEQAYTDTQYF
TRBV4-1 . CASSQVRAGQPQHF
TRBV18 many CASSGDRAIGNEQFF
TRBV18 . CASSPQGAHEQYF
TRBV19 . CASSMGTAQETQYF
TRBV6-5 . CAAGGYTF
TRBV10-3 . CATQRAQYQETQYF
TRBV10-3 few CAISKTGKNVYEQYF
TRBV4-1 many CASSQEAGRRTEAFF
TRBV12-3/TRBV12-4 many CASSLNGEKLFF
TRBV2 . CASKSSGPSYEQYF
TRBV7-9 few CASSFGLAENTGELFF
TRBV3-1 many CASSQITGDTEAFF
TRBV10-3 many CAITRDRDSPLHF
TRBV10-3 many CAISTGFNEQFF
TRBV30 many CASALLQTQYF
TRBV20-1 many CSASQETQYF
TRBV30 few CAYSPGPGGSYNEQFF
TRBV7-9 many CASSLGGHRNEKLFF
TRBV6-2/TRBV6-3 few CASSYGRAPVTEAFF
TRBV7-2 few CASSLVADSPLHF
TRBV6-5 . CASSYLQGGEQFF
TRBV20-1 . CSARFRYEQYF
TRBV24-1 . CATSAGETQYF
TRBV27 . CASSLGTGHTEAFF
TRBV28 many CASSFWGLAGGPGELFF
TRBV14 . CASSRDGHSGNTIYF
TRBV11-2 . CASSQMNTEAFF
TRBV15 many CATSRQGNMNTEAFF
TRBV29-1 many CSVDGGQFF